The rows below give T cell receptor beta chains drawn from one sample of a study of blood T cell repertoires in COVID-19. Sequencing used immunoSEQ multiplex PCR; TCRdb keeps in-frame clones, though not all of them. The sample lists about 190,000 clones; about 85% were seen once. Sequencing used PBMCs or T cells enriched from blood (not recorded which). These TCRs come from a woman aged 40 to 50 in a cohort exposed to, infected with or recovered from COVID-19 (not recorded which). CDR3s include the opening cysteine and the closing phenylalanine or tryptophan. The D gene is left open where the match is weak. A clone size is listed for some rows: how often the clone was seen (once, few, many), or a class if it is expanded.

v_call	clone_size	d_call	j_call	cdr3_aa	cdr3_nt
TRBV11-2	NA	TRBD1	TRBJ2-5	CASSQMLGQPQETQYF	TGTGCCAGCAGTCAAATGTTGGGACAGCCCCAAGAGACCCAGTACTTC
TRBV30	NA	NA	TRBJ1-1	CAWSVHPAMNTEAFF	TGTGCCTGGAGTGTACACCCAGCGATGAACACTGAAGCTTTCTTT
TRBV5-5	NA	NA	TRBJ1-1	CASSLYPGAGTEAFF	TGTGCCAGCAGCTTGTATCCAGGGGCAGGGACTGAAGCTTTCTTT
TRBV9	few	TRBD2	TRBJ2-3	CASSEKGGTSGYTDTQYF	TGTGCCAGCAGCGAAAAAGGGGGGACTAGCGGCTACACAGATACGCAGTATTTT
TRBV10-1	NA	TRBD1	TRBJ1-5	CASSGAGGQPQHF	TGCGCCAGCAGTGGGGCAGGGGGTCAGCCCCAGCATTTT
TRBV4-1	NA	TRBD1	TRBJ1-1	CASSQDPDREFGTEAFF	TGCGCCAGCAGCCAAGATCCGGACAGGGAATTTGGCACTGAAGCTTTCTTT
TRBV5-1	NA	TRBD2	TRBJ2-3	CASTLAGGQADTQYF	TGCGCCAGCACACTAGCGGGGGGCCAGGCAGATACGCAGTATTTT
TRBV7-2	NA	TRBD1	TRBJ1-6	CASSLAPAGGSPLHF	TGTGCCAGCAGCTTAGCTCCCGCAGGGGGCTCACCCCTCCACTTT
TRBV11-3	NA	TRBD2	TRBJ2-1	CASSLLAGGYNEQFF	TGTGCCAGCAGCTTACTAGCGGGAGGATACAATGAGCAGTTCTTC
TRBV6-5	few	NA	TRBJ1-1	CASSYSRPGNTEAFF	TGTGCCAGCAGTTACTCGAGGCCGGGGAACACTGAAGCTTTCTTT
TRBV9	NA	NA	TRBJ2-2	CASSVPGRRGTGELFF	TGTGCCAGCAGCGTTCCGGGGCGGCGGGGCACCGGGGAGCTGTTTTTT
TRBV24-1	NA	NA	TRBJ1-1	CATSAGYTEAFF	TGTGCCACTTCGGCGGGGTACACTGAAGCTTTCTTT
TRBV6-2/TRBV6-3	NA	TRBD1	TRBJ1-5	CASSYWDRGLSNQPQHF	TGTGCCAGCAGTTACTGGGACAGGGGGCTGTCTAATCAGCCCCAGCATTTT
TRBV10-3	NA	NA	TRBJ1-1	CAISDLGQPMNTEAFF	TGTGCCATCAGTGATTTAGGACAGCCTATGAACACTGAAGCTTTCTTT
TRBV14	NA	TRBD1	TRBJ2-1	CASSQFPGQGMTSSYNEQFF	TGTGCCAGCAGCCAATTTCCGGGACAGGGAATGACGAGCTCCTACAATGAGCAGTTCTTC
TRBV5-1	NA	NA	TRBJ1-2	CASSLDREDGYTF	TGCGCCAGCAGCTTGGACAGGGAAGATGGCTACACCTTC
TRBV6-2/TRBV6-3	NA	TRBD1	TRBJ1-1	CASSSTPGQGATEAFF	TGTGCCAGCAGTAGTACCCCCGGACAGGGAGCCACTGAAGCTTTCTTT
TRBV15	NA	TRBD1	TRBJ2-6	CATSRADRGLTGANVLTF	TGTGCCACCAGCAGGGCAGACAGGGGATTGACTGGGGCCAACGTCCTGACTTTC
TRBV4-1	NA	NA	TRBJ2-7	CASSQALGYEQYF	TGCGCCAGCAGCCAAGCCCTAGGTTACGAGCAGTACTTC
TRBV4-1	NA	TRBD1	TRBJ2-7	CASSPWDRPYEQYF	TGCGCCAGCAGCCCTTGGGACAGGCCCTACGAGCAGTACTTC
TRBV6-2/TRBV6-3	NA	NA	TRBJ2-2	CASSSLGGVAGELFF	TGTGCCAGCAGTTCCCTCGGCGGGGTCGCCGGGGAGCTGTTTTTT
TRBV6-2/TRBV6-3	NA	TRBD2	TRBJ2-7	CASSYPGTSETYEQYF	TGTGCCAGCAGTTACCCAGGGACTAGCGAAACCTACGAGCAGTACTTC
TRBV13	NA	NA	TRBJ2-7	CASSHQTYEQYF	TGTGCCAGCAGCCATCAGACCTACGAGCAGTACTTC
TRBV28	NA	NA	TRBJ2-3	CASSSTTPLRHTDTQYF	TGTGCCAGCAGTTCCACCACTCCCTTGAGACACACAGATACGCAGTATTTT
TRBV6-5	NA	TRBD1	TRBJ1-4	CASSLETGVEKLFF	TGTGCCAGCAGTTTGGAGACAGGGGTTGAAAAACTGTTTTTT
TRBV28	NA	TRBD1	TRBJ1-2	CASSPRQGDPLSGYTF	TGTGCCAGCAGTCCCCGACAGGGAGATCCTTTAAGTGGCTACACCTTC
TRBV2	NA	NA	TRBJ2-5	CASSRGRLEETQYF	TGTGCCAGCAGTAGGGGTCGCCTTGAGGAGACCCAGTACTTC
TRBV7-6	once	TRBD1	TRBJ2-7	CASSIGTGDYEQYF	TGTGCCAGCAGCATCGGGACAGGGGACTACGAGCAGTACTTC
TRBV10-3	NA	TRBD2	TRBJ2-3	CAISEPPIREGTDTQYF	TGTGCCATCAGTGAGCCTCCTATCCGGGAGGGCACAGATACGCAGTATTTT
TRBV5-5	NA	NA	TRBJ1-3	CASSLAPWGENTIYF	TGTGCCAGCAGCTTGGCCCCATGGGGGGAGAACACCATATATTTT
TRBV29-1	NA	NA	TRBJ1-2	CSVDDRNYGYTF	TGCAGCGTTGATGACAGGAACTATGGCTACACCTTC
TRBV6-6	NA	NA	TRBJ1-3	CASSYTQGSGNTIYF	TGTGCCAGCAGTTACACCCAGGGCTCTGGAAACACCATATATTTT
TRBV30	NA	NA	TRBJ2-1	CAWSELGPNEQFF	TGTGCCTGGAGTGAACTAGGCCCCAATGAGCAGTTCTTC
TRBV3-1/TRBV3-2	NA	TRBD2	TRBJ2-7	CASSQGGQRGGEQYF	TGTGCCAGCAGCCAAGGCGGCCAGCGGGGGGGCGAGCAGTACTTC
TRBV19	NA	NA	TRBJ1-1	CASSILRGGNTEAFF	TGTGCCAGTAGTATCCTCAGGGGTGGGAACACTGAAGCTTTCTTT
TRBV4-1	NA	NA	TRBJ1-4	CASSLLTETNEKLFF	TGCGCCAGCAGCCTACTCACAGAAACGAATGAAAAACTGTTTTTT
TRBV3-1/TRBV3-2	NA	TRBD1	TRBJ2-3	CASSLRQGSTDTQYF	TGTGCCAGCAGCCTACGACAGGGGAGCACAGATACGCAGTATTTT
TRBV19	few	NA	TRBJ1-6	CASSVRGLFSLHF	TGTGCCAGTAGTGTCCGCGGCCTGTTTTCCCTCCACTTT
TRBV24-1	once	NA	TRBJ1-2	CATSDHRDTLLGGYTF	TGTGCCACCAGTGATCACCGGGACACCCTGCTAGGTGGCTACACCTTC
TRBV7-9	few	TRBD1	TRBJ2-1	CASSLSLGQGVYNEQFF	TGTGCCAGCAGCTTAAGCCTTGGACAGGGGGTATACAATGAGCAGTTCTTC
TRBV19	NA	TRBD1	TRBJ1-6	CASSDRGNYNSPLHF	TGTGCCAGTAGTGACAGGGGAAATTATAATTCACCCCTCCACTTT
TRBV18	NA	TRBD1	TRBJ1-5	CASSPPQGEGQPQHF	TGTGCCAGCTCACCACCGCAGGGGGAAGGTCAGCCCCAGCATTTT
TRBV12-3/TRBV12-4	NA	NA	TRBJ2-1	CASSLQRYNEQFF	TGTGCCAGCAGTTTACAGCGCTACAATGAGCAGTTCTTC
TRBV11-2	NA	TRBD2	TRBJ2-1	CASSAPGLAYYNEQFF	TGTGCCAGCAGCGCGCCGGGACTAGCGTACTACAATGAGCAGTTCTTC
TRBV7-9	NA	NA	TRBJ1-5	CASSSRRGQPQHF	TGTGCCAGCAGCTCAAGACGGGGACAGCCCCAGCATTTT
TRBV29-1	NA	TRBD1	TRBJ2-7	CSVQGQGASEQYF	TGCAGCGTGCAAGGACAGGGGGCCTCCGAGCAGTACTTC
TRBV7-8	few	NA	TRBJ2-1	CASSLEGTPGNEQFF	TGTGCCAGCAGCTTAGAAGGGACTCCAGGGAATGAGCAGTTCTTC
TRBV19	NA	NA	TRBJ1-1	CASKNSSEAFF	TGTGCCAGTAAGAACAGTTCTGAAGCTTTCTTT
TRBV7-9	few	NA	TRBJ2-2	CASSLGGGANTGELFF	TGTGCCAGCAGCTTAGGTGGCGGGGCGAACACCGGGGAGCTGTTTTTT
TRBV6-5	NA	NA	TRBJ1-1	CASSYFLGNTEAFF	TGTGCCAGCAGTTACTTCCTAGGGAACACTGAAGCTTTCTTT
TRBV28	NA	NA	TRBJ2-7	CASRRGGGRGLYEQYF	TGTGCCAGCAGACGCGGGGGCGGCAGGGGGCTTTACGAGCAGTACTTC
TRBV7-9	NA	TRBD2	TRBJ2-1	CASRPSGISNEQFF	TGTGCCAGTAGGCCGAGCGGGATTAGCAATGAGCAGTTCTTC
TRBV6-2/TRBV6-3	NA	NA	TRBJ2-3	CASSYGRSGGMTDTQYF	TGTGCCAGCAGTTACGGTCGCTCGGGCGGGATGACAGATACGCAGTATTTT
TRBV6-1	NA	NA	TRBJ1-1	CASSERAGDHTEAFF	TGTGCCAGCAGTGAAAGGGCAGGGGATCACACTGAAGCTTTCTTT